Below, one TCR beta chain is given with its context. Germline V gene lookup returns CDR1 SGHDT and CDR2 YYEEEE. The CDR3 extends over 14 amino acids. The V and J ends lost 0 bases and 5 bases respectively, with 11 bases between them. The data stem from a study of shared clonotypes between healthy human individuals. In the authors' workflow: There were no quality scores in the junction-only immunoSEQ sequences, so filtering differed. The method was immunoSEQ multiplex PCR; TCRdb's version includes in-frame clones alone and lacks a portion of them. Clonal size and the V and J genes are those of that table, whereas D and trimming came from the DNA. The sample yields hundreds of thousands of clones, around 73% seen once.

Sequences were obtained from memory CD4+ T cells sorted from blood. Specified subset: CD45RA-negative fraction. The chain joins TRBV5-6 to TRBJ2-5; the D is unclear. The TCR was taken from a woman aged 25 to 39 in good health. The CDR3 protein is CASSLARGRETQYF. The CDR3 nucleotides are TGTGCCAGCAGCTTGGCCCGCGGACGTGAGACCCAGTACTTC.